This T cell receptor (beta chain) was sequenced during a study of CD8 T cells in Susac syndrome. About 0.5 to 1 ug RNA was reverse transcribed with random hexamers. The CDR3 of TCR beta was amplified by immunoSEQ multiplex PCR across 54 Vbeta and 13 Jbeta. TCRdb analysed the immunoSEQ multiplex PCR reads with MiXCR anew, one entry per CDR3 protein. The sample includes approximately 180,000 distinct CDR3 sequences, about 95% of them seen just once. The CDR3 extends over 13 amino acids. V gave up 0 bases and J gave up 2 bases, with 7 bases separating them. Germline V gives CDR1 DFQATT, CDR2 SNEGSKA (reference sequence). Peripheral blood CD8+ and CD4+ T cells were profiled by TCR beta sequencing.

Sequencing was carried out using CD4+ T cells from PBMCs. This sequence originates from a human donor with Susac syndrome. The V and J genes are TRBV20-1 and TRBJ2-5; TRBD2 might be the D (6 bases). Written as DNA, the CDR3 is TGCAGTGCTAGAGATCGGGGGCAAGAGACCCAGTACTTC. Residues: CSARDRGQETQYF.